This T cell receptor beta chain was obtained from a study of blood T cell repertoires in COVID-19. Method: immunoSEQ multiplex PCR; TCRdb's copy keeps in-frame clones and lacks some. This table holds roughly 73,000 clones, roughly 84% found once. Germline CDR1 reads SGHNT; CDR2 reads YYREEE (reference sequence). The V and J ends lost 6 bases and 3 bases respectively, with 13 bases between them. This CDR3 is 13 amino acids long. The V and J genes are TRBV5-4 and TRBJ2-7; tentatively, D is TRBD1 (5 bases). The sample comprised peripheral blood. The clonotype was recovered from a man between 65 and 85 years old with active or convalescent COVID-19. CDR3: CASNLQGNYEQYF. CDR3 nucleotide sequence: TGTGCCAGCAACCTCCAGGGAAACTACGAGCAGTACTTC.